This T cell receptor (beta chain) was identified in a study of shared clonotypes between healthy human individuals. With 1 base removed from V and 4 bases from J, the gap between germline ends came to 7 bases. CDR1 and CDR2 from the germline V gene are SGHTA and FQGTGA. The CDR3 length is 13 residues. Here immunoSEQ multiplex PCR was the method, and the copy in TCRdb shows in-frame clones only, minus some. The data hold approximately 2.1 million clones, with approximately 95% observed a single time. This clone was observed a few times. The same CDR3 also results from other DNA sequences found in this sample.

The TCR originated in a man younger than 30 in good health. Some clones in this sample may be carry-over from other donors' samples. Sequencing was done on a sample of naive CD4+ T cells from PBMCs. Subset described: CD45RA+ positively selected. This sequence joins TRBV7-3 and TRBJ2-5; D is ambiguous. The CDR3 reads CASSLNGAETQYF. The CDR3 nucleotides are TGTGCCAGCAGCTTAAACGGTGCAGAGACCCAGTACTTC.